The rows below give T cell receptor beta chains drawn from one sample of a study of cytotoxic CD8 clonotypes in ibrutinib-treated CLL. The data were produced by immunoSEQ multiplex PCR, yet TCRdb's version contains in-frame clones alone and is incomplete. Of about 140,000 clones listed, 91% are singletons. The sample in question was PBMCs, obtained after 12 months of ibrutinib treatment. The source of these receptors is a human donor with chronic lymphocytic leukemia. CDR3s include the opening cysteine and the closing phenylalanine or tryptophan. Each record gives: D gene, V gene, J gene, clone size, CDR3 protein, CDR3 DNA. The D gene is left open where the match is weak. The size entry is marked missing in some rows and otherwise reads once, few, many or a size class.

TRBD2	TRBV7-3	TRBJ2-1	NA	CASSLGTSSYNEQFF	TGTGCCAGCAGCTTGGGGACTAGCTCCTACAATGAGCAGTTCTTC
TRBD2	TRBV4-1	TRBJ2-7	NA	CASSQGLAGGGEQYF	TGCGCCAGCAGCCAAGGACTAGCGGGAGGTGGCGAGCAGTACTTC
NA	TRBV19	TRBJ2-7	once	CASSIGIASYEQYF	TGTGCCAGTAGTATAGGGATAGCCTCCTACGAGCAGTACTTC
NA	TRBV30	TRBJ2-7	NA	CAWSGGEDEQYF	TGTGCCTGGAGTGGGGGGGAGGACGAGCAGTACTTC
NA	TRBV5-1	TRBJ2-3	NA	CASSLAPRDTQYF	TGCGCCAGCAGCTTGGCGCCCCGAGATACGCAGTATTTT
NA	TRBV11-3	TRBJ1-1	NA	CASSWTGNTEAFF	TGTGCCAGCAGCTGGACTGGGAACACTGAAGCTTTCTTT
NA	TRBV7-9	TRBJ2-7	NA	CASSVVLPPYEQYF	TGTGCCAGCAGCGTTGTCTTACCTCCCTACGAGCAGTACTTC
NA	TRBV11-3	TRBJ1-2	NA	CASSFPRIDNYGYTF	TGTGCCAGCAGCTTCCCACGGATAGATAACTATGGCTACACCTTC
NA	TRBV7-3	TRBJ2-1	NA	CASSSDSTLREQFF	TGTGCCAGCAGCTCGGACAGCACCTTACGGGAGCAGTTCTTC
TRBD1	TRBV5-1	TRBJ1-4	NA	CASSLAGTGRNEKLFF	TGCGCCAGCAGCTTGGCGGGGACAGGGCGGAATGAAAAACTGTTTTTT
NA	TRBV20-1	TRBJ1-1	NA	CSASWDTEAFF	TGCAGTGCTAGCTGGGACACTGAAGCTTTCTTT
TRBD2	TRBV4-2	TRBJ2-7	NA	CASSPATSGRDEQYF	TGTGCCAGCAGCCCCGCGACTAGCGGGAGGGACGAGCAGTACTTC
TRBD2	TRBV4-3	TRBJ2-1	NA	CASSHPRGGSSSYNEQFF	TGCGCCAGCAGCCATCCACGGGGCGGGAGCAGCTCCTACAATGAGCAGTTCTTC
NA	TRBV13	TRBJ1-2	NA	CASRATDRSSGYTF	TGTGCCAGCAGGGCTACCGACAGGTCTTCGGGCTACACCTTC
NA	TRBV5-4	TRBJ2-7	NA	CASSTIYEQYF	TGTGCCAGCAGCACTATTTACGAGCAGTACTTC
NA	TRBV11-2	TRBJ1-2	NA	CASSSNSRDPYGYTF	TGTGCCAGCAGCTCCAATTCACGGGATCCCTATGGCTACACCTTC
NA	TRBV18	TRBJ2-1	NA	CASSRGAPGNEQFF	TGTGCCAGCTCACGGGGGGCCCCGGGCAATGAGCAGTTCTTC
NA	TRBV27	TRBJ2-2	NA	CASSRSGAGELFF	TGTGCCAGCAGCCGTAGCGGAGCCGGGGAGCTGTTTTTT
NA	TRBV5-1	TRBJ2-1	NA	CASSLGPGQQFF	TGCGCCAGCAGCTTGGGGCCAGGACAGCAGTTCTTC
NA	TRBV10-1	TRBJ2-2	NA	CASSGRMDANTGELFF	TGCGCCAGCAGTGGTCGAATGGACGCGAACACCGGGGAGCTGTTTTTT
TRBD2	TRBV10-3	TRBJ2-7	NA	CATTGLAEYEQYF	TGTGCCACCACGGGACTAGCGGAATACGAGCAGTACTTC
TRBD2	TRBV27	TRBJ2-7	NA	CASSLQTSGGSYEQYF	TGTGCCAGCAGTTTACAGACTAGCGGGGGTTCCTACGAGCAGTACTTC
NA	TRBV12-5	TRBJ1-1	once	CASAPVAGMNTEAFF	TGTGCTAGTGCCCCGGTGGCAGGGATGAACACTGAAGCTTTCTTT
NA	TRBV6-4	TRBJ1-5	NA	CASSALRVRGVYSNQPQHF	TGTGCCAGCAGTGCCCTCCGGGTTCGGGGGGTTTATAGCAATCAGCCCCAGCATTTT
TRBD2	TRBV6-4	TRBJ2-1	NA	CASSGLAGAYNEQFF	TGTGCCAGCAGCGGACTAGCGGGGGCCTACAATGAGCAGTTCTTC
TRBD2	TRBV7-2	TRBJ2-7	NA	CASSHTSGTYEQYF	TGTGCCAGCAGCCACACTAGCGGGACCTACGAGCAGTACTTC
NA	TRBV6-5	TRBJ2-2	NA	CASSYPKGVNTGELFF	TGTGCCAGCAGTTACCCTAAGGGGGTAAACACCGGGGAGCTGTTTTTT
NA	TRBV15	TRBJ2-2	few	CATSRDGVGYTGELFF	TGTGCCACCAGCAGAGATGGGGTGGGCTACACCGGGGAGCTGTTTTTT
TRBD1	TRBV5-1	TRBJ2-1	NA	CASSSRGTGIYNEQFF	TGCGCCAGCAGCTCCCGCGGGACAGGGATCTACAATGAGCAGTTCTTC
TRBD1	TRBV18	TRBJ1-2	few	CASSSGTGEDYGYTF	TGTGCCAGCTCATCCGGGACAGGGGAAGACTATGGCTACACCTTC
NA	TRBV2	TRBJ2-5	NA	CASRRGGWGETQYF	TGTGCCAGCAGAAGAGGGGGATGGGGGGAGACCCAGTACTTC
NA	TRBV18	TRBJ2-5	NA	CASSPTQETQYF	TGTGCCAGCTCACCAACCCAAGAGACCCAGTACTTC
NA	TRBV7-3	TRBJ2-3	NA	CASSASGDTQYF	TGTGCCAGCAGCGCGTCGGGAGATACGCAGTATTTT
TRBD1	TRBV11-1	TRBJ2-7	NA	CASSSRTGGFYEQYF	TGTGCCAGCAGCAGTAGGACAGGGGGCTTCTACGAGCAGTACTTC
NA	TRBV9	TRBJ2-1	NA	CASSVMSGLGDEQFF	TGTGCCAGCAGCGTTATGTCTGGCCTCGGCGATGAGCAGTTCTTC
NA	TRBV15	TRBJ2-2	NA	CATSRDGRSTAGELFF	TGTGCCACCAGCAGAGATGGCAGGAGTACGGCCGGGGAGCTGTTTTTT
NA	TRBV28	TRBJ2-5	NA	CASSFTGLEETQYF	TGTGCCAGCAGTTTCACAGGGTTAGAAGAGACCCAGTACTTC
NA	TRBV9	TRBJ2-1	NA	CASSVSDLNEQFF	TGTGCCAGCAGCGTTTCGGACCTAAATGAGCAGTTCTTC
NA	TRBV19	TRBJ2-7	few	CASSRSGLTYEQYF	TGTGCCAGTAGCCGCAGCGGGCTCACCTACGAGCAGTACTTC
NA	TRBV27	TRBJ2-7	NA	CASSLSIGGRNEQYF	TGTGCCAGCAGTTTATCGATAGGGGGTAGGAACGAGCAGTACTTC
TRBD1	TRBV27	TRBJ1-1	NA	CASTTGVNTEAFF	TGTGCCAGCACTACAGGGGTGAACACTGAAGCTTTCTTT
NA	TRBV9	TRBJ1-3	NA	CASSVAPDSFGAGNTIYF	TGTGCCAGCAGCGTAGCCCCCGACTCTTTCGGGGCGGGAAACACCATATATTTT
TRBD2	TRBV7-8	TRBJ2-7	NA	CASSLLAGAAPLPF	TGTGCCAGCAGCTTATTGGCGGGAGCTGCCCCCCTCCCTTTC
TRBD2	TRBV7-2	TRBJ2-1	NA	CASSSSAGGYNEQFF	TGTGCCAGCAGCTCGTCAGCGGGAGGGTACAATGAGCAGTTCTTC
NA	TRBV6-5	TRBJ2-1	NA	CASSYSGWAAYNEQFF	TGTGCCAGCAGTTACTCTGGGTGGGCTGCTTACAATGAGCAGTTCTTC
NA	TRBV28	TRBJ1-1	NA	CASSLVGLIAEAFF	TGTGCCAGCAGTTTGGTGGGTCTTATAGCTGAAGCTTTCTTT
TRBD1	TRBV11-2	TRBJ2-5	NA	CASSLRAGQGKETQYF	TGTGCCAGCAGCTTGAGGGCCGGACAGGGAAAAGAGACCCAGTACTTC
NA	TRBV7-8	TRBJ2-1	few	CASSPPDSYIYNEQFF	TGTGCCAGCAGCCCGCCTGACTCGTACATCTACAATGAGCAGTTCTTC
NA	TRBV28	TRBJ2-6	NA	CASSLGWEASGANVLTF	TGTGCCAGCAGTTTAGGGTGGGAAGCATCTGGGGCCAACGTCCTGACTTTC
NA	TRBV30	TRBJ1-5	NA	CAWSGGLREPQHF	TGTGCCTGGAGTGGAGGGCTACGAGAGCCCCAGCATTTT
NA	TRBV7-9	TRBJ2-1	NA	CASSLEGSSYNEQFF	TGTGCCAGCAGCTTAGAGGGCAGCTCCTACAATGAGCAGTTCTTC
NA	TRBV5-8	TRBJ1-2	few	CASSQGRFWMYPNYGYTF	TGTGCCAGCAGTCAAGGAAGGTTTTGGATGTACCCTAACTATGGCTACACCTTC
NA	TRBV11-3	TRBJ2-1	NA	CASSSSEGRSYNEQFF	TGTGCCAGCAGCTCTTCCGAGGGACGCTCCTACAATGAGCAGTTCTTC